This record concerns one T cell receptor (beta chain) sequence. The sample is drawn from a study of blood T cell repertoires in COVID-19. Study in general: Italy, Spain and the United States were the sources of the convalescent and acute COVID-19 samples.

Only in-frame clones appear in the TCRdb table, and some are missing; sequencing was by immunoSEQ multiplex PCR. The sample shows roughly 170,000 clones, roughly four fifths of them seen only once. Trimming took off 7 bases at V and 0 bases at J, with 5 bases between the two ends. There are 12 residues in the CDR3. Ages ranged from roughly 18 to 100 years, with residence in 24 US areas. This chain joins TRBV12-3 or TRBV12-4 and TRBJ2-3; D unclear. The TCR was taken from a man aged 45-60 years who had recovered from COVID-19. Input material: PBMCs or T cells enriched from blood (not recorded which). This chain's CDR3 is CASTPSTDTQYF. The CDR3 nucleotides read TGTGCCAGCACCCCTAGCACAGATACGCAGTATTTT.